This T cell receptor (beta chain) was profiled in a study of T cell responses to AZD1222 COVID-19 vaccine. Regarding the study as a whole: There were mostly white British donors and more females than males, and clonal diversity was possibly underestimated. Baseline serology detected seropositivity in only 5 to 7 AZD1222 recipients. Targets within unmutated variant regions were reportedly found for nearly half of spike-specific TCRs.

Turning to this clone: The target antigen is unknown.

V gave up 2 bases and J gave up 3 bases, with 10 bases separating them. Germline loops: CDR1 SGHTA, CDR2 FQGNSA. CDR3 size: 14 residues. The method was immunoSEQ multiplex PCR; TCRdb's version includes in-frame clones alone and lacks a portion of them. The data show about 110,000 clones, about 90% seen once. Source: peripheral blood, taken on day 0 of AZD1222 vaccination. The source is an adult in good health. V gene TRBV7-2 combines with J gene TRBJ1-1; no definite D call. CDR3 coding DNA: TGTGCCAGCAGCTTAAACTCCGGGTACACTGAAGCTTTCTTT. It is translated as CASSLNSGYTEAFF.